Following are 11 T cell receptor beta chains from one sample sequenced in a study of TIL therapy for anti-PD-1-resistant metastatic lung cancer. The immunoSEQ assay was v3. Sequenced by immunoSEQ multiplex PCR; TCRdb stores in-frame clones only, minus some. Here the sample spans tens of thousands of clones, roughly two thirds being singletons. The time point is: pre-treatment sample, taken before nivolumab and TIL therapy. Pleural nodules or supraclavicular lymph nodes made up most of the excised metastases sampled. Sample: tumor tissue, taken at baseline. The receptors originated from a woman between 30 and 85 years old with non-small cell lung cancer.

The genes are TRBV5-1 and TRBJ2-1, with 13 nucleotides matching TRBD2. Germline values: CDR1 SGHRS, CDR2 YFSETQ. The CDR3 covers 15 residues. J gave up 6 bases and V 4 bases, and 4 bases lay outside the gene matches. The CDR3 nucleotides read TGCGCCAGCAGCACCCGACTAGCGGGAGGCAATGAGCAGTTCTTC. Translating gives CASSTRLAGGNEQFF.

The genes are TRBV13 and TRBJ2-6; no definite D call. The CDR3 runs 15 residues. Germline assignment: CDR1 PRHDT and CDR2 FYEKMQ (reference sequence). Deletions cut 2 bases from V and 0 bases from J, with 5 bases between. CDR3 coding DNA: TGTGCCAGCAGCTTACCGGCCTCTGGGGCCAACGTCCTGACTTTC. The encoded protein is CASSLPASGANVLTF. The full variable domain, its missing parts supplied by reference TRBV13 and TRBJ2-6, is AAGVIQSPRHLIKEKRETATLKCYPIPRHDTVYWYQQGPGQDPQFLISFYEKMQSDKGSIPDRFSAQQFSDYHSELNMSSLELGDSALYFCASSLPASGANVLTFGAGSRLTVL.

This clone was detected only a few times. This chain links TRBV18 with TRBJ2-7; D gene ambiguous. The germline gives CDR1 KGHSH, CDR2 LQKENI. The CDR3 has 11 amino acids. Trimming cost V 2 bases and J 5 bases, with 4 bases left between them. The CDR3 DNA reads TGTGCCAGCTCACCAGCGGACGAGCAGTACTTC. This codes for CASSPADEQYF. The full variable domain, its missing parts supplied by reference TRBV18 and TRBJ2-7, is NAGVMQNPRHLVRRRGQEARLRCSPMKGHSHVYWYRQLPEEGLKFMVYLQKENIIDESGMPKERFSAEFPKEGPSILRIQQVVRGDSAAYFCASSPADEQYFGPGTRLTVT.

This clone has more than one count but fewer than ten. The rearrangement uses TRBV7-9 and TRBJ1-1, with D possibly being TRBD1 (6 bases). The CDR3 is made up of 14 amino acids. Germline V gene lookup returns CDR1 SEHNR and CDR2 FQNEAQ (reference sequence). V lost 2 bases and J lost 3, with 10 bases in between. CDR3: CASSLRQADTEAFF. The CDR3 DNA reads TGTGCCAGCAGCTTAAGACAGGCGGACACTGAAGCTTTCTTT. Supplemented by reference TRBV7-9 and TRBJ1-1, the full variable domain reads DTGVSQNPRHKITKRGQNVTFRCDPISEHNRLYWYRQTLGQGPEFLTYFQNEAQLEKSRLLSDRFSAERPKGSFSTLEIQRTEQGDSAMYLCASSLRQADTEAFFGQGTRLTVV.

This chain uses TRBV2 with TRBJ1-5, with D perhaps TRBD1 (5 bases). This CDR3 is 12 amino acids long. CDR1 SNHLY and CDR2 FYNNEI come from the germline V gene. V was shortened by 7 bases and J by 8 bases, with 12 bases between the two germline ends. The CDR3 coding sequence is TGTGCCAGCAATACAGGAAAGAAGCCCCAGCATTTT. Protein product: CASNTGKKPQHF. Supplemented by reference TRBV2 and TRBJ1-5, the full variable domain reads EPEVTQTPSHQVTQMGQEVILRCVPISNHLYFYWYRQILGQKVEFLVSFYNNEISEKSEIFDDQFSVERPDGSNFTLKIRSTKLEDSAMYFCASNTGKKPQHFGDGTRLSIL.

The chain recombines TRBV5-4 with TRBJ2-5; D may be TRBD2 (6 bases). The V end was cut by 4 bases, the J end by 2 bases, with 12 bases between. There are 14 residues in the CDR3. Germline V gene data show CDR1 as SGHNT and CDR2 as YYREEE (reference sequence). CDR3 nucleotides: TGTGCCAGCAGCCGAGAGACTAGACAAGAGACCCAGTACTTC. This encodes CASSRETRQETQYF.

This clone was seen repeatedly, ten times or more. The gene calls are TRBV19 and TRBJ1-5; D not certain. CDR3 size: 14 residues. The germline V gene encodes CDR1 LNHDA and CDR2 SQIVND (reference sequence). V gave up 3 bases and J gave up 3 bases, with 9 bases separating them. Written as DNA, the CDR3 is TGTGCCAGTAGTATTAACGGACTCAATCAGCCCCAGCATTTT. Protein product: CASSINGLNQPQHF.

This clone was seen a handful of times. The DNA for the CDR3 is TGCGCCAGCTCGTACGGGGGAAACACTGAAGCTTTCTTT. This translates into CASSYGGNTEAFF. V is TRBV5-1 and J is TRBJ1-1; weak D call: TRBD1 (5 bases). V was clipped by 7 bases and J by 2 bases, with 12 bases between them. CDR1 is SGHRS, CDR2 YFSETQ, per germline. The CDR3 is 13 residues long.

V and J are TRBV11-1 and TRBJ2-7, with a tentative D call TRBD2 (5 bases). The V gene's germline CDR1 is SGHAT and CDR2 FQDESV (reference sequence). The CDR3 loop spans 15 amino acids. V gave up 5 bases and J gave up 2 bases, with 16 bases separating them. The DNA for the CDR3 is TGTGCCAGCAGCCCCGGTTGGACTTCGACCTACGAGCAGTACTTC. Translated: CASSPGWTSTYEQYF.

The genes are TRBV14 and TRBJ1-1; perhaps TRBD1 as D (6 bases). Looked up from germline, CDR1 is SGHDN and CDR2 is FVKESK. This CDR3 is built from 16 residues. V gave up 5 bases and J gave up 2 bases, with 18 bases separating them. CDR3 in amino acids: CASSGGTGAVNTEAFF. The CDR3 bases are TGTGCCAGCAGCGGGGGAACGGGGGCGGTAAACACTGAAGCTTTCTTT.

The genes are TRBV10-1 and TRBJ2-1, with D maybe TRBD1 (5 bases). CDR1 WNHNN and CDR2 SYGVQD come from the germline V gene (reference sequence). CDR3 length: 14 amino acids. V was trimmed by 5 bases and J by 10 bases, leaving 18 bases between them. The CDR3 DNA sequence: TGCGCCAGCAGTAACGGGTTCAGGGTAGACGAGCAGTTCTTC. Protein: CASSNGFRVDEQFF.